The entry that follows covers one T cell receptor beta chain sequence. Its specificity is unknown. The source of the sample is a study of T cell repertoires in cytomegalovirus infection. Turning to the study itself: CMV epitopes in the study were HLA-C-restricted (recently identified) and HLA-B-restricted (well studied). An indication of both CMV infection and matching HLA type came from public TCR beta signatures.

Germline V gene sequence: CDR1 MNHEY, CDR2 SVGEGT. The ends lost 7 bases at V and 1 base at J; junction bases unmatched: 5. The CDR3 covers 15 residues. Each CDR3 protein gets one entry after TCRdb re-called the reads with MiXCR. This table holds about 120,000 distinct CDR3 sequences, around 31% found once. Whole-study findings and limits: Clonotype analysis showed dominance of the ex vivo response by HLA-C-restricted CMV-specific TCR beta clonotypes.

The specimen was CD8+ T cells from cultured PBMCs, collected from culture after CMV antigen stimulation. The chain combines TRBV6-2 or TRBV6-3 with TRBJ2-1; 9 positions agree with TRBD2. This receptor was identified in a human donor in good health (CMV status not recorded). Some clones in this sample may be carry-over from other donors' samples. This CDR3 is CASTKAGGSYNEQFF. The CDR3 region has the DNA TGTGCCAGCACTAAAGCGGGGGGATCCTACAATGAGCAGTTCTTC.